This T cell receptor beta chain was obtained from a study of response to subunit inactivated influenza vaccine. TCRdb re-called the RT-PCR reads through MiXCR, storing one row per CDR3 protein. The sample shows about 610,000 distinct CDR3 sequences, about 14% of them seen only once. This clonotype was seen at least ten times. The TCR sequence derives from a man aged 45-65 years who received an inactivated influenza vaccine. The sample consisted of PBMCs from blood, taken 11 to 12 days after vaccination.

CDR3 nucleotides: TGTGCCACCCGGGACTCCCACACAGATACGCAGTATTTT. Its protein is CATRDSHTDTQYF. V and J are TRBV10-3 and TRBJ2-3, with a possible D match to TRBD2 (6 bases). The CDR3 covers 13 residues. Germline loops: CDR1 ENHRY, CDR2 SYGVKD. V dropped 10 bases and J dropped 2 bases, with 13 bases sitting between them.